The 15 T cell receptor beta chains reported below all come from one sample, sequenced in a study of blood T cell repertoires in COVID-19. Sequencing used immunoSEQ multiplex PCR; TCRdb keeps in-frame clones, though not all of them. The data hold around 70,000 clones, with 70% to 80% observed a single time. Sequencing was done on a sample of peripheral blood. These receptors came from a human donor in a cohort sampled during active COVID-19.

V is TRBV6-5 and J is TRBJ2-6, with D possibly TRBD1 on 6 matching bases. The length of the CDR3 is 14 residues. Looked up from germline, CDR1 is MNHEY and CDR2 is SVGAGI. Trimming left V 7 bases short and J 2 bases short, with 9 bases between. CDR3 loop: CASKNRAGANVLTF. CDR3 DNA sequence: TGTGCCAGCAAGAACAGGGCTGGGGCCAACGTCCTGACTTTC.

This chain uses TRBV10-3 with TRBJ1-2, with 11 positions matching TRBD1. Germline lookup yields CDR1 ENHRY and CDR2 SYGVKD. V was pared by 6 bases and J by 7 bases, with 4 bases of the junction left unmatched. The CDR3 loop spans 13 amino acids. The CDR3 sequence is CAIRDRGPIGYTF. The CDR3 coding sequence is TGTGCCATCAGGGACAGGGGGCCCATTGGCTACACCTTC.

In its sample, this clone was seen once. The gene calls are TRBV2 and TRBJ2-5, with 13 positions matching TRBD2. CDR3 length equals 17 residues. In germline, CDR1 is SNHLY, CDR2 FYNNEI. The trim removed 5 bases at V and 3 bases at J, leaving 9 bases unmatched. The CDR3 bases are TGTGCCAGCAGTCTTTCTGGACTAGCGGGGGCCAAAGAGACCCAGTACTTC. Translating gives CASSLSGLAGAKETQYF.

The rearrangement links TRBV9 to TRBJ1-2; D might be TRBD1 (6 bases). Trimming took off 3 bases at V and 6 bases at J, with 18 bases between the two ends. This CDR3 region has 15 residues. CDR1 and CDR2 (germline): SGDLS, YYNGEE. The CDR3 sequence is CASSDRGGALDGYTF. The CDR3 DNA reads TGTGCCAGCAGCGACCGGGGGGGCGCATTGGATGGCTACACCTTC.

This clone has just a few counts. The genes are TRBV30 and TRBJ1-2; 7 bases fit TRBD1. The CDR3 runs to 16 residues. Trimming took 2 bases from V and 0 from J; bases not matched to a gene: 9. The germline gives CDR1 GTSNPN, CDR2 SVGIG (reference sequence). In DNA, the CDR3 is TGTGCCTGGAGTCGGCGGGGAACAGGGGCTAACTATGGCTACACCTTC. Translating it yields CAWSRRGTGANYGYTF. The full variable domain, completed using reference TRBV30 and TRBJ1-2, is SQTIHQWPATLVQPVGSPLSLECTVEGTSNPNLYWYRQAAGRGLQLLFYSVGIGQISSEVPQNLSASRPQDRQFILSSKKLLLSDSGFYLCAWSRRGTGANYGYTFGSGTRLTVV.

The chain carries TRBV5-8 and TRBJ2-1, with D possibly TRBD1 on 6 matching bases. This CDR3 contains 16 residues. V was pared by 2 bases and J by 2 bases, with 14 bases between. From germline, CDR1 is SGHTS and CDR2 YDEGEE. The chain's CDR3 is CASSFNRVGAYNEQFF. The CDR3 DNA sequence: TGTGCCAGCAGCTTCAACAGGGTTGGTGCCTACAATGAGCAGTTCTTC.

This rearrangement joins TRBV3-1 (or the pseudogene TRBV3-2) to TRBJ1-4, with 9 bases aligning to TRBD1. This CDR3 has 16 residues. Trimming took 4 bases from V and 4 from J; bases not matched to a gene: 7. Germline CDR1 and CDR2: LGHDT and YNNKEL (reference sequence). CDR3 amino acids: CASSPSTGGGNEKLFF. DNA for the CDR3: TGTGCCAGCAGCCCGAGTACAGGGGGCGGTAATGAAAAACTGTTTTTT.

V and J are TRBV30 and TRBJ1-1; TRBD1 might be the D (6 bases). Deletions cut 3 bases from V and 0 bases from J, with 11 bases between. Germline V gives CDR1 GTSNPN, CDR2 SVGIG (reference sequence). CDR3 length equals 14 residues. CDR3 DNA sequence: TGTGCCTGGAGAGAGGACAGTTTGAACACTGAAGCTTTCTTT. It codes for CAWREDSLNTEAFF. Full variable domain (outside the CDR3, taken from reference TRBV30 and TRBJ1-1): SQTIHQWPATLVQPVGSPLSLECTVEGTSNPNLYWYRQAAGRGLQLLFYSVGIGQISSEVPQNLSASRPQDRQFILSSKKLLLSDSGFYLCAWREDSLNTEAFFGQGTRLTVV.

V is TRBV29-1 and J is TRBJ2-5, with 7 bases fitting TRBD1. CDR1 is SQVTM and CDR2 is ANQGSEA in the germline V gene. CDR3 size: 15 residues. Trimming removed 5 bases from V and 3 bases from J; junction bases left unmatched: 12. For the CDR3, the DNA is TGCAGCGTTACCCCGAACAGGGGTTTTAAAGAGACCCAGTACTTC. Its translation is CSVTPNRGFKETQYF.

The gene calls are TRBV2 and TRBJ1-6, with D perhaps matching TRBD1 (5 bases). Germline loops: CDR1 SNHLY, CDR2 FYNNEI. This CDR3 has 15 amino acids. V was pared by 0 bases and J by 7 bases, with 10 bases between. The CDR3 DNA is TGTGCCAGCAGTGAAGCGTCAGGGAAAAATTCACCCCTCCACTTT. Protein: CASSEASGKNSPLHF.

This clone came up a few times. The CDR3 loop is CAVRVGTDTQYF. The CDR3 DNA is TGTGCCGTCAGGGTAGGCACAGATACGCAGTATTTT. This chain connects TRBV6-5 to TRBJ2-3; D perhaps matches TRBD1 (5 bases). Trimming removed 11 bases from V and 1 base from J, with 10 bases in between. The CDR3 has 12 residues. Germline CDR1 MNHEY, CDR2 SVGAGI.

The sample holds a few counts of this clone. The chain is built from TRBV9 and TRBJ2-3, with 8 bases identical to TRBD2. The germline V gene has CDR1 SGDLS and CDR2 YYNGEE. Germline trimming cut 0 bases from V and 4 bases from J; bases unmatched to any gene: 4. This CDR3 is built from 15 residues. CDR3 DNA: TGTGCCAGCAGCGTAGTCGCGGGAGGAGCAGATACGCAGTATTTT. It translates to CASSVVAGGADTQYF.

This chain links TRBV7-2 with TRBJ2-2; D might be TRBD1 (6 bases). V lost 4 bases, J lost 3 bases, and 18 bases lay in between. The CDR3 is 17 residues long. The germline V gene has CDR1 SGHTA and CDR2 FQGNSA. The CDR3 spells CASSSTADRIDTGELFF. DNA for the CDR3: TGTGCCAGCAGCTCCACAGCTGACAGGATTGACACCGGGGAGCTGTTTTTT.

CDR3 sequence reads: CASRPHRDRAQPQHF. In nucleotides, the CDR3 is TGTGCCAGTAGGCCACACCGGGACAGGGCTCAGCCCCAGCATTTT. The chain combines TRBV19 with TRBJ1-5; 9 bases agree with TRBD1. The CDR3 runs to 15 residues. V lost 6 bases to trimming and J lost 6 bases; unmatched junction nucleotides: 9. Per germline, CDR1 LNHDA and CDR2 SQIVND (reference sequence).

V is TRBV6-5 and J is TRBJ2-3; a weak D match, TRBD2 (5 bases). The germline gives CDR1 MNHEY, CDR2 SVGAGI. Trimming cost V 2 bases and J 6 bases, with 12 bases left between them. CDR3 length: 14 amino acids. CDR3 nucleotide sequence: TGTGCCAGCAGTTACCGAGGGAACCCGGATACGCAGTATTTT. Its protein product is CASSYRGNPDTQYF.